The 19 T cell receptor beta chains below all came from one sample that was sequenced in a study of CD8+CD57+ T cells in acquired aplastic anemia (dated by TCRdb to 2016 to 2019). Instrument used: Illumina HiSeq 2000. TCR beta VDJ combination and CDR3 sequence profiling used genomic DNA as the template. TCRdb reworked the public reads: Q25 trimming with fastp, MiXCR clone assembly, productive beta chains retained. Records with the same CDR3 protein are collapsed into one entry carrying the most frequent genes and DNA. The sample data list about 220,000 distinct CDR3 sequences, and almost 35% of these were observed just once. The ten largest clones capture roughly 1.1% of the sample. What was sequenced was sorted CD4+, CD8+, or CD8+CD57+ T cells (not recorded which) from PBMCs. The receptors here all came from a human donor in good health, serving as a control.

J is TRBJ1-2 and V is TRBV7-6, with TRBD1 matching 7 bases. J lost 4 bases, V lost 5 bases, and 4 bases had no gene match. CDR3 length equals 13 residues. Germline V gene sequence: CDR1 SGHVS, CDR2 FNYEAQ. In nucleotides, the CDR3 is TGTGCCAGCAGCGCCCCAGGGGGCTATGGCTACACCTTC. It encodes CASSAPGGYGYTF.

Details on this clonotype: A single base separates this from a much larger clone, so it may be a read error. V is TRBV12-3 or TRBV12-4 and J is TRBJ1-2; D call uncertain. Trimming took 6 bases from V and 3 from J, leaving 23 bases between them. The CDR3 consists of 17 residues. The CDR3 region is CASRSYQDLNRHYGYTF. The CDR3 DNA is TGTGCCAGCAGATCTTACCAGGACCTCAACCGACACTATGGCTACACCTTC.

This clonotype was counted a few times. J is TRBJ1-2 and V is TRBV7-9, with D uncertain. The CDR3 has 11 amino acids. Germline CDR1 is SEHNR and CDR2 is FQNEAQ (reference sequence). Trimming took off 1 base at V and 7 bases at J, with 4 bases between the two ends. In DNA form, the CDR3 reads TGTGCCAGCAGCTTAGATAGTGGCTACACCTTC. Translated, it gives CASSLDSGYTF.

The chain employs TRBV11-2 and TRBJ2-7; D is ambiguous. This CDR3 comprises 15 residues. CDR1 and CDR2 (germline): SGHAT, FQNNGV. The V end lost 5 bases, the J end lost 2 bases, and 16 bases lay between the germline ends. The chain's CDR3 is CASSRPAQQTYEQYF. CDR3 DNA sequence: TGTGCCAGCAGCCGCCCGGCGCAACAGACCTACGAGCAGTACTTC.

This sequence joins TRBV2 and TRBJ1-2; 8 bases agree with TRBD1. Germline V gene data show CDR1 as SNHLY and CDR2 as FYNNEI. Unmatched junction bases numbered 5, after V lost 4 bases and J lost 4 bases. The CDR3 is 14 amino acids. The CDR3 loop reads CASSVGQGGYGYTF. CDR3 sequence (DNA): TGTGCCAGCAGTGTCGGACAGGGTGGCTATGGCTACACCTTC. Full variable domain (rest looked up from reference TRBV2 and TRBJ1-2): EPEVTQTPSHQVTQMGQEVILRCVPISNHLYFYWYRQILGQKVEFLVSFYNNEISEKSEIFDDQFSVERPDGSNFTLKIRSTKLEDSAMYFCASSVGQGGYGYTFGSGTRLTVV.

The V and J genes are TRBV24-1 and TRBJ2-3; 10 bases are shared with TRBD1. Germline CDR1 KGHDR, CDR2 SFDVKD. The CDR3 extends over 15 amino acids. V shed 4 bases and J 4 bases; nucleotides not matched to a gene: 4. The CDR3 DNA is TGTGCCACCAGTGACCGGGACAGGGGCTCAGATACGCAGTATTTT. It codes for CATSDRDRGSDTQYF.

This clonotype came up many times. Here the CDR3 reads CASSLRTGKNSGANVLTF. The CDR3 DNA is TGTGCCAGCAGCCTGAGGACAGGGAAGAACTCTGGGGCCAACGTCCTGACTTTC. This sequence joins TRBV7-9 and TRBJ2-6, with 8 nucleotides matching TRBD1. The CDR3 covers 18 residues. V shed 5 bases and J 0 bases; nucleotides not matched to a gene: 9. Germline V gene sequence: CDR1 SEHNR, CDR2 FQNEAQ (reference sequence).

There are many counts of this clonotype. V and J are TRBV24-1 and TRBJ2-3; D is possibly TRBD1 (6 bases). V gave up 4 bases and J gave up 1 base, with 11 bases separating them. The CDR3 is 15 amino acids. The germline gives CDR1 KGHDR, CDR2 SFDVKD. CDR3 DNA sequence: TGTGCCACCAGTGAGCCGAGGACAGGCACAGATACGCAGTATTTT. Translated: CATSEPRTGTDTQYF.

In DNA, the CDR3 is TGTGCCAGCAGCTTACTAAGACAGGGAGGTTTAGTGGTCGACGAGCAGTACTTC. This encodes CASSLLRQGGLVVDEQYF. The gene calls are TRBV11-1 and TRBJ2-7; TRBD1 might be the D (7 bases). Trimming took 2 bases from V and 5 from J, leaving 25 bases between them. This CDR3 contains 18 residues. Germline values: CDR1 SGHAT, CDR2 FQDESV (reference sequence).

The genes are TRBV12-3 or TRBV12-4 and TRBJ2-7, with D unresolved. Near its end, the DNA agrees better with TRBJ1-6, so the J call may be wrong. The CDR3 contains 12 residues. This CDR3 reads CASSESNSPLHF. The CDR3 DNA reads as TGTGCCAGCAGTGAGTCCAATTCACCCCTCCACTTT.

This clonotype was seen a few times. V and J are TRBV4-1 and TRBJ2-7; a weak D match, TRBD1 (6 bases). CDR1 is MGHRA, CDR2 YSYEKL, per germline. The V end was cut by 2 bases, the J end by 1 base, with 15 bases between. The CDR3 contains 16 residues. CDR3 sequence reads: CASSQPYLDRSYEQYF. Here the CDR3 DNA reads TGCGCCAGCAGCCAACCGTATCTCGACAGGTCCTACGAGCAGTACTTC.

J is TRBJ2-5 and V is TRBV7-2, with 8 nucleotides matching TRBD1. J lost 7 bases, V lost 4 bases, and 8 bases had no gene match. The length of the CDR3 is 14 residues. Germline V gives CDR1 SGHTA, CDR2 FQGNSA. The CDR3 bases are TGTGCCAGCAGCTCCGGGACAGGTTCGTGGACCCAGTACTTC. Encoded protein: CASSSGTGSWTQYF.

The table lists this clonotype with many counts. The chain combines TRBV20-1 with TRBJ1-2; D remains unclear. Deletions cut 0 bases from V and 8 bases from J, with 13 bases between. Germline loops: CDR1 DFQATT, CDR2 SNEGSKA (reference sequence). The CDR3 sequence is 13 residues long. In DNA, the CDR3 is TGCAGTGCTAGAGACATCTCGGGAGGGGGCTACACCTTC. It codes for CSARDISGGGYTF.

This clonotype was observed at least ten times. The chain couples TRBV20-1 to TRBJ2-1; no clear D. Germline lookup yields CDR1 DFQATT and CDR2 SNEGSKA (reference sequence). The CDR3 length is 13 residues. V was clipped by 5 bases and J by 3 bases, with 11 bases between them. This CDR3 reads CSAPRFNYNEQFF. The CDR3 nucleotides are TGCAGTGCTCCTAGATTTAACTACAATGAGCAGTTCTTC.

This clonotype was detected many times. This chain links TRBV2 with TRBJ2-7, with D perhaps TRBD1 or TRBD2 (5 bases each). Trimming shortened V by 11 bases and J by 3 bases, and 17 bases separated the two germline ends. CDR3 length: 13 amino acids. In germline, CDR1 is SNHLY, CDR2 FYNNEI. The CDR3 DNA is TGTGCCTCCCGCCCCCCGGGGCGCTACGAGCAGTACTTC. Its translation: CASRPPGRYEQYF.

The CDR3 is CSARVLPAGLVMPYEQYF. CDR3 DNA sequence: TGCAGTGCTAGAGTCCTTCCCGCCGGCCTAGTCATGCCCTACGAGCAGTACTTC. V and J are TRBV20-1 and TRBJ2-7; no clear D gene. The germline V gene has CDR1 DFQATT and CDR2 SNEGSKA (reference sequence). V gave up 1 base and J gave up 2 bases, with 24 bases separating them. The CDR3 covers 18 residues.

This clonotype was found a few times. The chain uses TRBV12-5 and TRBJ2-3, with D uncertain. V gave up 1 base and J gave up 2 bases, with 7 bases separating them. The CDR3 is 14 residues long. Germline values: CDR1 LGHNT, CDR2 FRNRAP. In DNA, the CDR3 is TGTGCTAGTGGTTTGGACGGTCCCACAGATACGCAGTATTTT. Encoded protein: CASGLDGPTDTQYF.

This rearrangement joins TRBV20-1 to TRBJ1-1; D not certain. Germline V gene data show CDR1 as DFQATT and CDR2 as SNEGSKA (reference sequence). The CDR3 length is 16 residues. V was shortened by 0 bases and J by 4 bases, with 18 bases between the two germline ends. In DNA form, the CDR3 reads TGCAGTGCTAGAGATCGGGAAACATCCTGGAGCACTGAAGCTTTCTTT. Translation: CSARDRETSWSTEAFF.

Worth noting for this clonotype: A much larger clonotype is one base distant, so this may be a read error. The CDR3 end shows no conserved phenylalanine or tryptophan, and so a read error is likely. V gene TRBV13 combines with J gene TRBJ1-2; D remains ambiguous. Germline CDR1 PRHDT, CDR2 FYEKMQ (reference sequence). This CDR3 has 15 amino acids. Trimming took 5 bases from V and 6 from J, leaving 19 bases between them. The CDR3 spells CASSPGRARRNGYTL. In DNA, the CDR3 is TGTGCCAGCAGCCCTGGGAGGGCGAGACGCAATGGCTACACCCTC.